This T cell receptor (beta chain) originates from a study of CD8+ T cells in alopecia areata. The CDR3 length is 15 residues. Germline V gives CDR1 SGHNT, CDR2 YYREEE (reference sequence). Trimming removed 5 bases from V and 0 bases from J, with 14 bases in between. Points from the study as a whole: Higher clonality was seen in lesional scalp than in normal scalp, especially in alopecia totalis/universalis. Clarity of TCR sharing across patients fell short of that in mice, possibly HLA-related.

For this clone: The antigen remains undetermined.

Sequencing templates came from extracted RNA that was reverse transcribed into cDNA. The data were produced by immunoSEQ multiplex PCR, yet TCRdb's version contains in-frame clones alone and is incomplete. The sample holds some 180,000 clones, 45% to 70% seen once. Sequencing was done on a sample of CD8+ T cells sorted from blood. The sequence was collected from a human donor in good health. J is TRBJ1-2 and V is TRBV5-4; D ambiguous. The CDR3 DNA follows: TGTGCCAGCAGTCCACCCCCAGGAGCTAACTATGGCTACACCTTC. It is translated as CASSPPPGANYGYTF.